The 17 T cell receptor beta chains presented below share a single source sample, sequenced in a study of shared clonotypes between healthy human individuals. This table comes from immunoSEQ multiplex PCR, and its TCRdb copy is limited to in-frame clones, with some not included. The table shows approximately 470,000 clones, with 60% to 80% occurring only once. Sequencing input: PBMCs. The source is a woman aged 40 to 49 in good health. Some clones in this sample may be carry-over from other donors' samples.

This clone was found many times. The chain employs TRBV19 and TRBJ2-7; 7 bases line up with TRBD2. CDR3 length: 15 amino acids. In germline, CDR1 is LNHDA, CDR2 SQIVND (reference sequence). Trimming cost V 5 bases and J 3 bases; bases outside gene matches: 10. The CDR3 loop reads CASSPRPSGYYEQYF. CDR3 DNA sequence: TGTGCCAGTAGTCCGAGGCCTAGCGGCTACTACGAGCAGTACTTC.

The chain is built from TRBV10-3 and TRBJ1-1, with 9 bases matching TRBD1. CDR1 and CDR2 from the germline V gene are ENHRY and SYGVKD. V shed 7 bases and J 0 bases; nucleotides not matched to a gene: 3. The CDR3 consists of 14 residues. The DNA of the CDR3 is TGTGCCATCACCACAGGGGGCCTGAACACTGAAGCTTTCTTT. Translating it yields CAITTGGLNTEAFF.

The chain recombines TRBV2 with TRBJ2-7; 10 bases line up with TRBD1. CDR1 is SNHLY, CDR2 FYNNEI, per germline. The ends lost 6 bases at V and 3 bases at J; junction bases unmatched: 8. The CDR3 is 15 amino acids. DNA for the CDR3: TGTGCCAGCAGACGGGACAGGGGTGCGGGCTACGAGCAGTACTTC. It yields the protein CASRRDRGAGYEQYF.

The chain combines TRBV7-2 with TRBJ2-5, with a weak D call TRBD1 (7 bases). The germline V and J ends were trimmed by 0 bases and 0 bases, with 14 bases remaining between them. Germline assignment: CDR1 SGHTA and CDR2 FQGNSA. The CDR3 is 17 amino acids. CDR3 amino acids: CASSLAVGGQYQETQYF. The DNA of the CDR3 is TGTGCCAGCAGCTTAGCTGTCGGGGGACAGTACCAAGAGACCCAGTACTTC.

In nucleotides, the CDR3 is TGTGCCACCAGCAGACCGGGACAGAGCAATCAGCCCCAGCATTTT. It specifies CATSRPGQSNQPQHF. The chain uses TRBV15 and TRBJ1-5, with 7 bases lining up with TRBD1. CDR1 and CDR2 from the germline V gene are LNHNV and YYDKDF (reference sequence). The trim removed 2 bases at V and 1 base at J, leaving 2 bases unmatched. The CDR3 has 15 amino acids. Filled out from reference TRBV15 and TRBJ1-5, the complete variable domain reads DAMVIQNPRYQVTQFGKPVTLSCSQTLNHNVMYWYQQKSSQAPKLLFHYYDKDFNNEADTPDNFQSRRPNTSFCFLDIRSPGLGDTAMYLCATSRPGQSNQPQHFGDGTRLSIL.

CDR3 DNA sequence: TGTGCCAGCAACACAGGGTTGGGCGGGGAGCTGTTTTTT. Translated, it gives CASNTGLGGELFF. The chain recombines TRBV2 with TRBJ2-2, with D possibly matching TRBD1 (6 bases). V was cut by 7 bases and J by 7 bases, with 13 bases left in between. The germline V gene encodes CDR1 SNHLY and CDR2 FYNNEI. The CDR3 loop spans 13 amino acids.

The chain recombines TRBV28 with TRBJ2-7; D is unclear. The V end lost 6 bases, the J end lost 5 bases, and 20 bases lay between the germline ends. Germline CDR1 is MDHEN and CDR2 is SYDVKM. This CDR3 is built from 15 residues. Written as DNA, the CDR3 is TGTGCCAGCAGCCCAATAGCCTCATCCTTCCACGAGCAGTACTTC. Translating gives CASSPIASSFHEQYF.

V gene TRBV19 combines with J gene TRBJ2-3, with D uncertain. V was pared by 5 bases and J by 6 bases, with 12 bases between. Germline V CDR1 and CDR2: LNHDA, SQIVND (reference sequence). This CDR3 is 13 amino acids long. The CDR3 region has the DNA TGTGCCAGTAGTGTCGGAGCATTCGATACGCAGTATTTT. Its protein is CASSVGAFDTQYF.

The chain has TRBV27 and TRBJ2-3; a possible D gene is TRBD1 (5 bases). Germline lookup yields CDR1 MNHEY and CDR2 SMNVEV (reference sequence). V was cut by 4 bases and J by 2 bases, with 7 bases left in between. The CDR3 totals 13 residues. CDR3 nucleotides: TGTGCCAGCAGTTCGGACAACACAGATACGCAGTATTTT. It encodes CASSSDNTDTQYF.

This chain uses TRBV29-1 with TRBJ2-5; a weak D match, TRBD1 (6 bases). The V gene lost 2 bases and the J gene lost 1 base, with 8 bases spanning the gap. CDR1 is SQVTM and CDR2 is ANQGSEA in the germline V gene. The CDR3 is made up of 13 amino acids. The CDR3 is CSVEWDIQETQYF. CDR3 DNA sequence: TGCAGCGTTGAATGGGACATCCAAGAGACCCAGTACTTC.

The genes are TRBV25-1 and TRBJ2-1, with D possibly being TRBD2 (7 bases). V was cut by 6 bases and J by 6 bases, with 15 bases left in between. Germline V lookup: CDR1 MGHDK, CDR2 SYGVNS. The CDR3 runs 14 residues. In nucleotides, the CDR3 is TGTGCCAGCAGCAGCCTGGGGGGGCTCAATGAGCAGTTCTTC. The encoded protein is CASSSLGGLNEQFF. Full variable domain (remainder filled in from reference TRBV25-1 and TRBJ2-1): EADIYQTPRYLVIGTGKKITLECSQTMGHDKMYWYQQDPGMELHLIHYSYGVNSTEKGDLSSESTVSRIRTEHFPLTLESARPSHTSQYLCASSSLGGLNEQFFGPGTRLTVL.

The J gene is TRBJ2-7, the V gene TRBV28; 8 nucleotides match TRBD2. CDR3 size: 16 residues. The germline V gene has CDR1 MDHEN and CDR2 SYDVKM. Germline trimming cut 1 base from V and 5 bases from J; bases unmatched to any gene: 10. The CDR3 reads CASSLYGGRYFDEQYF. As DNA, the CDR3 is TGTGCCAGCAGTTTATATGGCGGGAGGTATTTCGACGAGCAGTACTTC.

The V and J genes are TRBV7-7 and TRBJ2-7; D may be TRBD1 (5 bases). The CDR3 has 19 amino acids. V was clipped by 5 bases and J by 2 bases, with 28 bases between them. Germline values: CDR1 SSHAT, CDR2 FNYEAQ (reference sequence). CDR3 loop: CASSPDGPSGPQGPYEQYF. The CDR3, as DNA: TGTGCCAGCAGCCCCGACGGCCCCTCGGGTCCCCAGGGTCCCTACGAGCAGTACTTC.

The chain joins TRBV27 to TRBJ2-1; 14 nucleotides line up with TRBD2. The germline V gene has CDR1 MNHEY and CDR2 SMNVEV (reference sequence). V shed 3 bases, J shed 12 bases, and the junction held 7 bases outside the gene matches. The CDR3 runs to 15 residues. CDR3 DNA sequence: TGTGCCAGCAGTTTGGGGACTAGCGGGAGTAACGGGCAGTTCTTC. It yields the protein CASSLGTSGSNGQFF.

This rearrangement joins TRBV7-2 to TRBJ2-2; the D gene is possibly TRBD1 (6 bases). CDR1 SGHTA and CDR2 FQGNSA come from the germline V gene. The ends were cut back, 5 bases at V and 4 bases at J, with 8 bases in the middle. This CDR3 is 13 amino acids long. CDR3 sequence: CASSRGGTGELFF. CDR3 DNA: TGTGCCAGCAGCCGAGGGGGCACCGGGGAGCTGTTTTTT. The full variable domain, rest sourced from reference TRBV7-2 and TRBJ2-2, is GAGVSQSPSNKVTEKGKDVELRCDPISGHTALYWYRQSLGQGLEFLIYFQGNSAPDKSGLPSDRFSAERTGGSVSTLTIQRTQQEDSAVYLCASSRGGTGELFFGEGSRLTVL.

The DNA for the CDR3 is TGTGCCAGCACCGGACAGGGGAACTATGGCTACACCTTC. It is translated as CASTGQGNYGYTF. This sequence joins TRBV2 and TRBJ1-2; 9 nucleotides align to TRBD1. Germline lookup yields CDR1 SNHLY and CDR2 FYNNEI. The CDR3 sequence is 13 residues long. Trimming removed 7 bases from V and 2 bases from J; junction bases left unmatched: 2. The variable domain in full, with the rest retrieved from reference TRBV2 and TRBJ1-2, is EPEVTQTPSHQVTQMGQEVILRCVPISNHLYFYWYRQILGQKVEFLVSFYNNEISEKSEIFDDQFSVERPDGSNFTLKIRSTKLEDSAMYFCASTGQGNYGYTFGSGTRLTVV.

The CDR3 protein is CASSPSGSKWNEQFF. DNA of the CDR3: TGTGCCAGCTCACCAAGCGGTAGCAAATGGAATGAGCAGTTCTTC. The J gene is TRBJ2-1, the V gene TRBV18; D may be TRBD2 (5 bases). The CDR3 is 15 amino acids. The germline gives CDR1 KGHSH, CDR2 LQKENI. With 2 bases removed from V and 7 bases from J, the gap between germline ends came to 15 bases.